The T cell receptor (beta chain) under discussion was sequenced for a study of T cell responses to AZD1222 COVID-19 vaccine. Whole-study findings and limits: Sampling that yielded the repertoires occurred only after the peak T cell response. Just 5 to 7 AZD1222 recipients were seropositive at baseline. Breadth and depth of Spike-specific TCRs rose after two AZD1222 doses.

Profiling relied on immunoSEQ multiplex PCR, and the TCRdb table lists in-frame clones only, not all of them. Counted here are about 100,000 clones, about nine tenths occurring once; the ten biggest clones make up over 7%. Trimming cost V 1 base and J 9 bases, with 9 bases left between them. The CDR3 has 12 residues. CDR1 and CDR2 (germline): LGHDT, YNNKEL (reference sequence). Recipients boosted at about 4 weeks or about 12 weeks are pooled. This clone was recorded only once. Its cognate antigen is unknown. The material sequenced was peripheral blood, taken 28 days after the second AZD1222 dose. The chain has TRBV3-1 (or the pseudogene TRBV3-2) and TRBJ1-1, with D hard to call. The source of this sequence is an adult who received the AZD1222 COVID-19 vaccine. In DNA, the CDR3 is TGTGCCAGCAGCCAAGTAAAGACAAAAGCTTTCTTT. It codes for CASSQVKTKAFF.